This is a list of T cell receptor beta chains from one sample in a study of post-analysis software for immune sequencing data. TCRdb independently ran MiXCR on the PCR reads; one entry per CDR3 protein. This sample has hundreds of thousands of distinct CDR3 sequences, with about 44% found just once. Sequencing used blood. The origin of the receptors is a girl between 5 and 17 years old with multiple sclerosis. The CDR3 runs from the conserved cysteine through the conserved F or W. D genes are given only for firm matches. A clone size is listed for some rows: how often the clone was seen (once, few, many), or a class if it is expanded.

J gene: TRBJ2-7
clone size: .
V gene: TRBV4-2
D gene: TRBD2
CDR3 protein: CASSQAQREVLEQYF
CDR3 DNA: TGTGCCAGCAGCCAAGCACAGCGGGAGGTGCTCGAGCAGTACTTC

J gene: TRBJ2-5
clone size: few
V gene: TRBV5-1
D gene: TRBD1
CDR3 protein: CASSLGQVITRGKETQYF
CDR3 DNA: TGCGCCAGCAGCCTGGGACAGGTCATAACCCGGGGGAAAGAGACCCAGTACTTC

J gene: TRBJ2-3
clone size: .
V gene: TRBV15
D gene: .
CDR3 protein: CATSKGEGTGDTQYF
CDR3 DNA: TGTGCCACCAGCAAGGGAGAGGGGACGGGAGATACGCAGTATTTT

J gene: TRBJ1-4
clone size: .
V gene: TRBV5-1
D gene: .
CDR3 protein: CASSPLPTNEKLFF
CDR3 DNA: TGCGCCAGCAGCCCTCTTCCAACTAATGAAAAACTGTTTTTT

J gene: TRBJ2-5
clone size: few
V gene: TRBV9
D gene: .
CDR3 protein: CASSVDQAIQETQYF
CDR3 DNA: TGTGCCAGCAGCGTAGATCAGGCGATACAAGAGACCCAGTACTTC

J gene: TRBJ2-1
clone size: few
V gene: TRBV29-1
D gene: .
CDR3 protein: CSVGLNEQFF
CDR3 DNA: TGCAGCGTGGGCCTTAATGAGCAGTTCTTC

J gene: TRBJ2-1
clone size: .
V gene: TRBV18
D gene: .
CDR3 protein: CASSPGLTNEQFF
CDR3 DNA: TGTGCCAGCTCACCAGGTTTGACCAATGAGCAGTTCTTC

J gene: TRBJ2-1
clone size: .
V gene: TRBV3-1
D gene: .
CDR3 protein: CASQREGQVEQFF
CDR3 DNA: TGTGCCAGCCAAAGAGAGGGCCAGGTAGAGCAGTTCTTC

J gene: TRBJ2-7
clone size: .
V gene: TRBV6-2/TRBV6-3
D gene: TRBD1
CDR3 protein: CASSYSRTGSSYEQYF
CDR3 DNA: TGTGCCAGCAGTTATTCAAGGACAGGGTCCAGCTACGAGCAGTACTTC

J gene: TRBJ1-1
clone size: .
V gene: TRBV5-1
D gene: TRBD1
CDR3 protein: CASSLISQGDTEAFF
CDR3 DNA: TGCGCCAGCAGCTTGATCTCTCAGGGGGACACTGAAGCTTTCTTT

J gene: TRBJ1-1
clone size: .
V gene: TRBV4-1
D gene: .
CDR3 protein: CASSQGPSLMNTEAFF
CDR3 DNA: TGCGCCAGCAGCCAAGGACCCTCCCTAATGAACACTGAAGCTTTCTTT

J gene: TRBJ1-2
clone size: few
V gene: TRBV28
D gene: TRBD1
CDR3 protein: CASRYRSSGGEGYTF
CDR3 DNA: TGTGCCAGCAGATACCGATCGTCAGGGGGCGAGGGCTACACCTTC

J gene: TRBJ1-5
clone size: few
V gene: TRBV9
D gene: .
CDR3 protein: CASSVRAEETPQHF
CDR3 DNA: TGTGCCAGCAGCGTACGGGCGGAAGAAACTCCCCAGCATTTT

J gene: TRBJ2-1
clone size: .
V gene: TRBV29-1
D gene: .
CDR3 protein: CSVDRVGYNEQFF
CDR3 DNA: TGCAGCGTTGATAGGGTCGGGTACAATGAGCAGTTCTTC

J gene: TRBJ1-1
clone size: once
V gene: TRBV7-9
D gene: .
CDR3 protein: CASSSTREGAFF
CDR3 DNA: TGTGCCAGCAGCTCGACACGGGAGGGAGCTTTCTTT

J gene: TRBJ2-7
clone size: many
V gene: TRBV9
D gene: .
CDR3 protein: CASSVAGSYEQYF
CDR3 DNA: TGTGCCAGCAGCGTAGCGGGCTCCTACGAGCAGTACTTC

J gene: TRBJ2-2
clone size: .
V gene: TRBV5-1
D gene: .
CDR3 protein: CASSLDTADTGELFF
CDR3 DNA: TGCGCCAGCAGCTTGGACACAGCTGACACCGGGGAGCTGTTTTTT

J gene: TRBJ2-5
clone size: many
V gene: TRBV5-6
D gene: .
CDR3 protein: CASSFRGKETQYF
CDR3 DNA: TGTGCCAGCAGCTTTCGGGGTAAAGAGACCCAGTACTTC

J gene: TRBJ2-1
clone size: few
V gene: TRBV10-3
D gene: TRBD2
CDR3 protein: CAIMGLAGEQFF
CDR3 DNA: TGTGCCATCATGGGACTAGCGGGTGAGCAGTTCTTC

J gene: TRBJ1-2
clone size: few
V gene: TRBV10-3
D gene: TRBD1
CDR3 protein: CAISESVTGEDGYTF
CDR3 DNA: TGTGCCATCAGTGAGTCCGTAACAGGGGAGGATGGCTACACCTTC

J gene: TRBJ2-1
clone size: .
V gene: TRBV12-3/TRBV12-4
D gene: TRBD2
CDR3 protein: CASNLNGALRLAEYNEQFF
CDR3 DNA: TGTGCCAGCAATTTAAATGGCGCATTGCGACTAGCGGAGTACAATGAGCAGTTCTTC

J gene: TRBJ1-2
clone size: few
V gene: TRBV15
D gene: .
CDR3 protein: CATRRTGANYGYTF
CDR3 DNA: TGTGCCACCAGGAGGACGGGGGCTAACTATGGCTACACCTTC

J gene: TRBJ2-3
clone size: .
V gene: TRBV12-3/TRBV12-4
D gene: .
CDR3 protein: CASSWPKWGPSTDTQYF
CDR3 DNA: TGTGCCAGCAGTTGGCCGAAGTGGGGACCTAGCACAGATACGCAGTATTTT

J gene: TRBJ1-5
clone size: .
V gene: TRBV4-1
D gene: TRBD1
CDR3 protein: CASSQTQQGNQPQHF
CDR3 DNA: TGCGCCAGCAGCCAAACGCAACAGGGGAATCAGCCCCAGCATTTT

J gene: TRBJ2-1
clone size: .
V gene: TRBV9
D gene: .
CDR3 protein: CASSVSGPRSYNEQFF
CDR3 DNA: TGTGCCAGCAGCGTATCGGGGCCCCGCTCCTACAATGAGCAGTTCTTC

J gene: TRBJ2-1
clone size: few
V gene: TRBV7-2
D gene: TRBD1
CDR3 protein: CASSSYRGRETQFF
CDR3 DNA: TGTGCCAGCAGCTCCTACAGGGGGAGAGAGACCCAGTTCTTC

J gene: TRBJ2-4
clone size: few
V gene: TRBV5-1
D gene: TRBD2
CDR3 protein: CASSLTSGGKNIQYF
CDR3 DNA: TGCGCCAGCAGCTTGACTAGCGGGGGCAAAAACATTCAGTACTTC

J gene: TRBJ2-2
clone size: few
V gene: TRBV12-3/TRBV12-4
D gene: .
CDR3 protein: CASSWTGNTGELFF
CDR3 DNA: TGTGCCAGCAGTTGGACGGGGAACACCGGGGAGCTGTTTTTT

J gene: TRBJ2-4
clone size: .
V gene: TRBV7-9
D gene: TRBD2
CDR3 protein: CASSLLSGGPRAKNIQYF
CDR3 DNA: TGTGCCAGCAGCTTACTTAGCGGGGGGCCTCGAGCCAAAAACATTCAGTACTTC

J gene: TRBJ2-3
clone size: few
V gene: TRBV10-3
D gene: TRBD1
CDR3 protein: CAISPTGGKDTQYF
CDR3 DNA: TGTGCCATCAGCCCGACAGGGGGCAAGGATACGCAGTATTTT

J gene: TRBJ1-2
clone size: .
V gene: TRBV29-1
D gene: TRBD1
CDR3 protein: CSVRRGEGYTF
CDR3 DNA: TGCAGCGTTCGCAGGGGGGAAGGCTACACCTTC

J gene: TRBJ1-2
clone size: .
V gene: TRBV5-1
D gene: .
CDR3 protein: CASSLAIGSGDGYTF
CDR3 DNA: TGCGCCAGCAGCTTGGCCATTGGTAGCGGCGATGGCTACACCTTC

J gene: TRBJ2-5
clone size: .
V gene: TRBV3-1
D gene: TRBD2
CDR3 protein: CPSGRLAGGGETQYF
CDR3 DNA: TGTCCCAGCGGACGTTTAGCGGGAGGTGGAGAGACCCAGTACTTC

J gene: TRBJ2-3
clone size: few
V gene: TRBV29-1
D gene: .
CDR3 protein: CSAESGTGDTQYF
CDR3 DNA: TGCAGCGCAGAGAGCGGTACGGGAGATACGCAGTATTTT

J gene: TRBJ2-1
clone size: few
V gene: TRBV29-1
D gene: TRBD1
CDR3 protein: CSARRGTGTEFF
CDR3 DNA: TGCAGCGCCCGGCGGGGGACAGGGACCGAGTTCTTC

J gene: TRBJ2-3
clone size: few
V gene: TRBV4-2
D gene: TRBD2
CDR3 protein: CASSQLAGAGTDTQYF
CDR3 DNA: TGTGCCAGCAGCCAGCTAGCGGGAGCTGGCACAGATACGCAGTATTTT

J gene: TRBJ2-5
clone size: .
V gene: TRBV5-5
D gene: .
CDR3 protein: CASSLGIRGVDRETQYF
CDR3 DNA: TGTGCCAGCAGCTTGGGTATCCGGGGAGTAGACAGGGAGACCCAGTACTTC

J gene: TRBJ2-3
clone size: .
V gene: TRBV6-1
D gene: .
CDR3 protein: CASSEWKNPTDTQYF
CDR3 DNA: TGTGCCAGCAGTGAATGGAAGAACCCAACAGATACGCAGTATTTT

J gene: TRBJ2-3
clone size: few
V gene: TRBV20-1
D gene: .
CDR3 protein: CSARVDTQYF
CDR3 DNA: TGCAGTGCTAGAGTAGATACGCAGTATTTT

J gene: TRBJ2-3
clone size: .
V gene: TRBV5-1
D gene: TRBD2
CDR3 protein: CASSFERGADTQYF
CDR3 DNA: TGCGCCAGCAGCTTCGAGCGGGGGGCAGATACGCAGTATTTT

J gene: TRBJ2-3
clone size: few
V gene: TRBV7-9
D gene: .
CDR3 protein: CASTFLGTDTQYF
CDR3 DNA: TGTGCCAGCACATTTCTCGGCACAGATACGCAGTATTTT

J gene: TRBJ2-1
clone size: once
V gene: TRBV6-5
D gene: .
CDR3 protein: CASSYVGAGNEQFF
CDR3 DNA: TGTGCCAGCAGTTATGTCGGGGCAGGCAATGAGCAGTTCTTC

J gene: TRBJ2-3
clone size: .
V gene: TRBV7-3
D gene: TRBD1
CDR3 protein: CASSSYGGQNTDTQYF
CDR3 DNA: TGTGCCAGCAGCTCATATGGGGGACAGAACACAGATACGCAGTATTTT

J gene: TRBJ1-2
clone size: few
V gene: TRBV13
D gene: .
CDR3 protein: CASSLGQQGREGYTF
CDR3 DNA: TGTGCCAGCAGCTTAGGCCAACAGGGCCGGGAAGGCTACACCTTC

J gene: TRBJ1-2
clone size: few
V gene: TRBV6-5
D gene: .
CDR3 protein: CASSRTVYYGYTF
CDR3 DNA: TGTGCCAGCAGTAGGACAGTCTACTATGGCTACACCTTC

J gene: TRBJ2-5
clone size: .
V gene: TRBV28
D gene: TRBD2
CDR3 protein: CASNGGASGGETQYF
CDR3 DNA: TGTGCCAGCAATGGGGGGGCTAGCGGGGGTGAGACCCAGTACTTC

J gene: TRBJ2-7
clone size: few
V gene: TRBV6-5
D gene: .
CDR3 protein: CASSYSSGGPSSYEQYF
CDR3 DNA: TGTGCCAGCAGTTATTCGTCTGGCGGCCCGAGCTCCTACGAGCAGTACTTC